These 26 T cell receptor beta chains originate from one sample sequenced in a study of T cells in Graves' hyperthyroidism and ophthalmopathy. TCR beta CDR3 region amplification was performed from RNA transcripts. The HTBI set primed first-round TCR CDR3 RT-PCR. Using its own MiXCR run on the multiplex PCR reads, TCRdb lists one record per CDR3 protein. The sample holds about 160,000 distinct CDR3 sequences, 9.4% seen once. The source material was blood. The receptor source for this set is a woman in her late teens or twenties with Graves' hyperthyroidism that later progressed to Graves' ophthalmopathy.

At least ten counts were recorded for this clonotype. This sequence joins TRBV6-2 or TRBV6-3 and TRBJ1-2, with 10 bases matching TRBD1. Germline V lookup: CDR1 MNHEY, CDR2 SVGEGT. Germline trimming cut 7 bases from V and 6 bases from J; bases unmatched to any gene: 8. The length of the CDR3 is 14 residues. In DNA form, the CDR3 reads TGTGCCAGCAAGTTACACGGGACAGGGGATGGCTACACCTTC. Translating gives CASKLHGTGDGYTF.

This clonotype occurred a few times. The CDR3 here is CASSQDSGFGNTIYF. The CDR3 DNA sequence: TGTGCCAGCAGCCAAGACTCGGGGTTTGGAAACACCATATATTTT. The chain joins TRBV3-1 to TRBJ1-3; D is undetermined. V lost 0 bases to trimming and J lost 3 bases, with 9 bases between them. This CDR3 is built from 15 residues. CDR1 and CDR2 (germline): LGHDT, YNNKEL (reference sequence).

This clonotype showed up many times. The chain employs TRBV3-1 and TRBJ1-1; TRBD1 matches at 8 bases. V trimming: 6 bases; J trimming: 1 base; junction bases outside the gene matches: 4. The CDR3 totals 14 residues. Germline CDR1 is LGHDT and CDR2 is YNNKEL (reference sequence). CDR3 coding DNA: TGTGCCAGCAGTCGACAGGGGTCGAACACTGAAGCTTTCTTT. Its protein is CASSRQGSNTEAFF. Based on the CDR3 plus reference TRBV3-1 and TRBJ1-1, the full variable domain is DTAVSQTPKYLVTQMGNDKSIKCEQNLGHDTMYWYKQDSKKFLKIMFSYNNKELIINETVPNRFSPKSPDKAHLNLHINSLELGDSAVYFCASSRQGSNTEAFFGQGTRLTVV.

At least ten counts were recorded for this clonotype. The chain employs TRBV6-6 and TRBJ1-1; D remains ambiguous. Germline CDR1 reads MNHNY; CDR2 reads SVGAGI (reference sequence). Trimming took 2 bases from V and 3 from J, leaving 7 bases between them. The CDR3 length is 13 residues. DNA of the CDR3: TGTGCCAGCAGTTACAACGGGGACACTGAAGCTTTCTTT. Protein: CASSYNGDTEAFF.

This clonotype has at least ten counts. The chain joins TRBV10-3 to TRBJ1-1, with D tentatively TRBD1 (5 bases). The germline gives CDR1 ENHRY, CDR2 SYGVKD. The V gene lost 5 bases and the J gene lost 2 bases, with 6 bases spanning the gap. The CDR3 has 12 residues. This chain's CDR3 is CAISTGNTEAFF. Written as DNA, the CDR3 is TGTGCCATCAGTACAGGAAACACTGAAGCTTTCTTT.

The chain carries TRBV20-1 and TRBJ2-5; tentatively, D is TRBD1 or TRBD2 (7 bases each). V was trimmed by 6 bases and J by 5 bases, leaving 13 bases between them. Germline loops: CDR1 DFQATT, CDR2 SNEGSKA (reference sequence). This CDR3 is 12 amino acids long. In nucleotides, the CDR3 is TGCAGTGCCAGACAGGGAGGGGAGACCCAGTACTTC. This sequence encodes CSARQGGETQYF.

This clonotype was detected ten times or more. The chain links TRBV6-6 to TRBJ2-1; D might be TRBD1 (5 bases). The CDR3 runs 17 residues. V shed 2 bases and J shed 8 bases, with 22 bases lying between them. CDR1 MNHNY and CDR2 SVGAGI come from the germline V gene (reference sequence). The CDR3 DNA follows: TGTGCCAGCAGTTACCCACCGAAACTCTCTCCAGGGCATGAGCAGTTCTTC. Translation gives CASSYPPKLSPGHEQFF.

This clonotype was counted many times. The V and J genes are TRBV7-8 and TRBJ2-4; TRBD1 or TRBD2 may be the D gene (6 bases each). CDR3 size: 16 residues. CDR1 and CDR2 from the germline V gene are SGHVS and FQNEAQ. V was shortened by 5 bases and J by 1 base, with 15 bases between the two germline ends. This CDR3 reads CASSPRGGQAKNIQYF. The CDR3 bases are TGTGCCAGCAGCCCTAGAGGGGGGCAGGCCAAAAACATTCAGTACTTC.

This clonotype was counted at least ten times. Here the CDR3 reads CATSQSGFTEAFF. The CDR3 DNA sequence: TGTGCCACCTCTCAGAGCGGGTTCACTGAAGCTTTCTTT. The chain has TRBV15 and TRBJ1-1; D uncertain. Germline CDR1 LNHNV, CDR2 YYDKDF (reference sequence). The V gene lost 8 bases and the J gene lost 4 bases, with 14 bases spanning the gap. The CDR3 contains 13 residues.

The chain joins TRBV28 to TRBJ1-2, with 8 bases aligning to TRBD1. Germline V gene lookup returns CDR1 MDHEN and CDR2 SYDVKM. The CDR3 length is 15 residues. The V segment lost 4 bases and the J segment 8 bases; nucleotides outside the gene matches: 12. For the CDR3, the DNA is TGTGCCAGCAGTTACCCCGTGACAGGGGTGCGAGGCTACACCTTC. It encodes CASSYPVTGVRGYTF.

As for this clonotype: A much larger clone lies a single base off, so this may be a read error. The chain recombines TRBV5-1 with TRBJ1-2; TRBD1 aligns across 8 bases. The CDR3 covers 18 residues. Germline V gives CDR1 SGHRS, CDR2 YFSETQ. Trimming at V came to 1 base and at J to 7 bases, leaving 18 bases not matched to a gene. CDR3 sequence reads: CASSLLRQGRYNWCGYTF. The DNA of the CDR3 is TGCGCCAGCAGCTTGTTGAGACAGGGGAGGTACAATTGGTGTGGCTACACCTTC.

The chain uses TRBV6-4 and TRBJ2-1; TRBD1 agrees at 10 bases. Germline CDR1 MRHNA, CDR2 SNTAGT. The CDR3 loop spans 17 amino acids. Losses at the gene ends were 4 bases for V and 7 bases for J; bases not matched to a gene: 13. DNA for the CDR3: TGTGCCAGCAGTGTCTCCCCGGCCGGGACAGGGGCAAATGAGCAGTTCTTC. This encodes CASSVSPAGTGANEQFF.

This clonotype has ten or more counts. The V gene is TRBV4-2, the J gene TRBJ1-1; D unclear. V lost 0 bases, J lost 6 bases, and 8 bases lay in between. There are 13 residues in the CDR3. Looked up from germline, CDR1 is LGHNA and CDR2 is YNFKEQ. CDR3 in DNA: TGTGCCAGCAGCCAAGATCCGGGAGCTGAAGCTTTCTTT. Translating it yields CASSQDPGAEAFF.

This clonotype was detected many times. The rearrangement links TRBV3-1 to TRBJ2-1, with 8 bases lining up with TRBD1. The germline gives CDR1 LGHDT, CDR2 YNNKEL (reference sequence). The ends lost 0 bases at V and 4 bases at J; junction bases unmatched: 5. CDR3 size: 16 residues. Here the CDR3 reads CASSQDVGQAYNEQFF. CDR3 sequence (DNA): TGTGCCAGCAGCCAAGACGTGGGACAGGCATACAATGAGCAGTTCTTC.

This clonotype was counted ten times or more. The chain links TRBV18 to TRBJ1-1; TRBD1 matches at 9 bases. This CDR3 is 13 amino acids long. Germline V lookup: CDR1 KGHSH, CDR2 LQKENI. Trimming took 6 bases from V and 7 from J; bases not matched to a gene: 6. The CDR3 spells CASSPDRGGEAFF. The DNA of the CDR3 is TGTGCCAGCTCGCCGGACAGGGGCGGTGAAGCTTTCTTT.

At least ten counts were recorded for this clonotype. The CDR3, as DNA: TGCGCCAGCAGCTTGGTACTAGCGGGATCGGGCACAGATACGCAGTATTTT. This sequence encodes CASSLVLAGSGTDTQYF. The chain couples TRBV5-1 to TRBJ2-3; the match to TRBD2 covers 10 bases. J was trimmed by 1 base and V by 0 bases; bases with no gene match: 5. This CDR3 contains 17 residues. Germline V CDR1 and CDR2: SGHRS, YFSETQ. The entire variable domain, with the rest obtained from reference TRBV5-1 and TRBJ2-3, is as follows: KAGVTQTPRYLIKTRGQQVTLSCSPISGHRSVSWYQQTPGQGLQFLFEYFSETQRNKGNFPGRFSGRQFSNSRSEMNVSTLELGDSALYLCASSLVLAGSGTDTQYFGPGTRLTVL.

This clonotype was counted between two and nine times. The rearrangement joins TRBV5-5 to TRBJ2-3, with D uncertain. The germline V gene has CDR1 SGHKS and CDR2 YYEKEE (reference sequence). There are 14 residues in the CDR3. Trimming removed 0 bases at V and 0 bases at J, with 5 bases between. The CDR3 DNA reads as TGTGCCAGCAGCTTGGACTTAAGCACAGATACGCAGTATTTT. Protein: CASSLDLSTDTQYF. The whole variable domain, remainder taken from reference TRBV5-5 and TRBJ2-3, is DAGVTQSPTHLIKTRGQQVTLRCSPISGHKSVSWYQQVLGQGPQFIFQYYEKEERGRGNFPDRFSARQFPNYSSELNVNALLLGDSALYLCASSLDLSTDTQYFGPGTRLTVL.

This clonotype occurred many times. The rearrangement joins TRBV6-1 to TRBJ1-1; the match to TRBD1 covers 7 bases. The trim removed 6 bases at V and 3 bases at J, leaving 4 bases unmatched. Per germline, CDR1 MNHNS and CDR2 SASEGT. The CDR3 length is 13 residues. For the CDR3, the DNA is TGTGCCAGCAGGCTCCAGGGGGACACTGAAGCTTTCTTT. As protein: CASRLQGDTEAFF.

Ten or more counts support this clonotype. This chain uses TRBV12-3 or TRBV12-4 with TRBJ2-7, with 9 bases that match TRBD2. CDR3 length equals 15 residues. Trimming at V came to 4 bases and at J to 4 bases, leaving 8 bases not matched to a gene. The CDR3 DNA follows: TGTGCCAGCAGTTCAGGGGCGGGAGGGGTGTACGAGCAGTACTTC. Translating gives CASSSGAGGVYEQYF.

V gene TRBV19 combines with J gene TRBJ1-1; D perhaps matches TRBD1 (6 bases). V lost 5 bases and J lost 9, with 16 bases in between. Germline lookup yields CDR1 LNHDA and CDR2 SQIVND (reference sequence). CDR3 length: 13 amino acids. The CDR3 sequence: CASSYPSGGQAFF. CDR3 bases: TGTGCCAGTAGTTACCCGTCTGGGGGGCAAGCTTTCTTT.

Notes on this clonotype: The junction differs from germline at one of its ends, possibly a read error. The chain employs TRBV18 and TRBJ2-1; 8 bases line up with TRBD1. This CDR3 region has 18 residues. Per the germline V gene, CDR1 is KGHSH and CDR2 is LQKENI. The CDR3 region has the DNA TGTGCCGGCTCACCACCTAGGAAGACAGGGGCAATATACAATGAACAGTTCTTC. Its protein product is CAGSPPRKTGAIYNEQFF.

The gene calls are TRBV30 and TRBJ2-1, with D perhaps assigned TRBD1 or TRBD2 (7 bases each). This CDR3 is built from 13 residues. Germline V gives CDR1 GTSNPN, CDR2 SVGIG (reference sequence). CDR3 nucleotide sequence: TGTGCTCAATCGGCAGGGGGGGGGGATGAGCAGTTCTTC. Its protein is CAQSAGGGDEQFF.

This clonotype occurred many times. The chain has TRBV29-1 and TRBJ2-5, with 8 positions matching TRBD1. Trimming removed 6 bases from V and 4 bases from J; junction bases left unmatched: 1. Germline-derived CDR1 and CDR2 are SQVTM and ANQGSEA. The CDR3 length is 11 residues. CDR3 DNA: TGCAGCGTCGGACAGGGAGAGACCCAGTACTTC. Its protein product is CSVGQGETQYF.

This clonotype was picked up a small number of times. V is TRBV19 and J is TRBJ2-5; a weak D match, TRBD1 (6 bases). V lost 3 bases and J lost 4, with 15 bases in between. Germline CDR1 reads LNHDA; CDR2 reads SQIVND (reference sequence). There are 15 residues in the CDR3. CDR3 DNA sequence: TGTGCCAGTAGTATCCAGGGGTCCGCACGAGAGACCCAGTACTTC. It yields the protein CASSIQGSARETQYF.

V and J are TRBV19 and TRBJ2-1; D is uncertain. The germline V and J ends were trimmed by 6 bases and 8 bases, with 26 bases remaining between them. The CDR3 loop spans 17 amino acids. Germline V gene lookup returns CDR1 LNHDA and CDR2 SQIVND (reference sequence). CDR3 amino acids: CASRPDHFGPASDEQFF. The DNA for the CDR3 is TGTGCCAGTAGACCCGACCACTTCGGCCCGGCATCCGATGAGCAGTTCTTC.

This clonotype was detected many times. The rearrangement joins TRBV28 to TRBJ1-4; TRBD1 aligns across 9 bases. The CDR3 extends over 20 amino acids. Germline CDR1 reads MDHEN; CDR2 reads SYDVKM. The V segment lost 3 bases and the J segment 8 bases; nucleotides outside the gene matches: 22. The CDR3 sequence: CASSLDQPGQGPLVSEKLFF. The DNA of the CDR3 is TGTGCCAGCAGTTTGGACCAGCCGGGACAGGGCCCTTTAGTGTCGGAAAAACTGTTTTTT.